Listed below are T cell receptor beta chains from one sample, sequenced in a study of blood T cell repertoires in COVID-19. Measured with immunoSEQ multiplex PCR; TCRdb has only the in-frame clones, and not every one. This table holds about 260,000 clones, 84% found once. The sequenced material came from peripheral blood. Every receptor here comes from a human donor in a cohort sampled during active COVID-19. The CDR3 runs from the conserved cysteine through the conserved F or W. A D gene is named only where the DNA matches it firmly. Some rows have no size entry. The others give once, few or many, or a class for an expanded clone.

CDR3 protein: CASSLTSGNTDTQYF
CDR3 DNA: TGTGCCAGCAGTCTCACTAGCGGAAACACAGATACGCAGTATTTT
J gene: TRBJ2-3
V gene: TRBV27
clone size: NA
D gene: TRBD2

CDR3 protein: CASSETSGGPYEQYF
CDR3 DNA: TGTGCCAGCAGCGAGACTAGCGGGGGGCCCTACGAGCAGTACTTC
J gene: TRBJ2-7
V gene: TRBV7-6
clone size: NA
D gene: TRBD2

CDR3 protein: CASSLTSGSFIGELFF
CDR3 DNA: TGTGCCAGCAGTCTAACTAGCGGGAGTTTTATCGGGGAGCTGTTTTTT
J gene: TRBJ2-2
V gene: TRBV3-1/TRBV3-2
clone size: NA
D gene: TRBD2

CDR3 protein: CASRNPGGNQPQHF
CDR3 DNA: TGTGCCAGCAGGAATCCCGGAGGGAACCAGCCCCAGCATTTT
J gene: TRBJ1-5
V gene: TRBV28
clone size: NA
D gene: NA

CDR3 protein: CASSTTSGGTDTQYF
CDR3 DNA: TGTGCCAGTAGTACGACTAGCGGGGGAACAGATACGCAGTATTTT
J gene: TRBJ2-3
V gene: TRBV19
clone size: NA
D gene: TRBD2

CDR3 protein: CASSYGQSYEQYF
CDR3 DNA: TGTGCCAGCAGTTATGGACAGAGCTACGAGCAGTACTTC
J gene: TRBJ2-7
V gene: TRBV6-6
clone size: NA
D gene: NA

CDR3 protein: CSVRRGPEETQYF
CDR3 DNA: TGCAGCGTCCGCAGGGGGCCTGAAGAGACCCAGTACTTC
J gene: TRBJ2-5
V gene: TRBV29-1
clone size: NA
D gene: TRBD1

CDR3 protein: CASSQTPPGLAGLLETQYF
CDR3 DNA: TGCGCCAGCAGCCAAACTCCCCCCGGGCTAGCGGGGTTACTGGAGACCCAGTACTTC
J gene: TRBJ2-5
V gene: TRBV5-1
clone size: few
D gene: TRBD2

CDR3 protein: CASSTGLGHNQKNTEAFF
CDR3 DNA: TGCGCCAGCAGTACTGGGTTAGGACATAACCAAAAAAACACTGAAGCTTTCTTT
J gene: TRBJ1-1
V gene: TRBV10-2
clone size: once
D gene: NA

CDR3 protein: CASSLGFNTQYF
CDR3 DNA: TGTGCCAGCAGCTTAGGTTTCAATACGCAGTATTTT
J gene: TRBJ2-3
V gene: TRBV7-6
clone size: NA
D gene: NA

CDR3 protein: CASTSSGANVLTF
CDR3 DNA: TGTGCCAGCACCAGCTCTGGGGCCAACGTCCTGACTTTC
J gene: TRBJ2-6
V gene: TRBV6-5
clone size: NA
D gene: NA

CDR3 protein: CASSQAPQGAREQYF
CDR3 DNA: TGCGCCAGCAGCCAAGCCCCTCAGGGGGCGCGGGAGCAGTACTTC
J gene: TRBJ2-7
V gene: TRBV4-1
clone size: NA
D gene: TRBD1

CDR3 protein: CASSPRLGTDTQYF
CDR3 DNA: TGCGCCAGCAGCCCTCGACTGGGCACAGATACGCAGTATTTT
J gene: TRBJ2-3
V gene: TRBV5-1
clone size: NA
D gene: NA

CDR3 protein: CASSEAGGRSYEQYF
CDR3 DNA: TGTGCCAGCAGTGAAGCAGGGGGTAGGTCCTACGAGCAGTACTTC
J gene: TRBJ2-7
V gene: TRBV2
clone size: once
D gene: NA

CDR3 protein: CATSRGGQNYGYTF
CDR3 DNA: TGTGCCACCAGCAGAGGGGGACAGAACTATGGCTACACCTTC
J gene: TRBJ1-2
V gene: TRBV15
clone size: NA
D gene: TRBD1

CDR3 protein: CASSPASQRSGNTIYF
CDR3 DNA: TGTGCCAGCTCACCAGCCAGCCAGCGCTCTGGAAACACCATATATTTT
J gene: TRBJ1-3
V gene: TRBV18
clone size: NA
D gene: NA

CDR3 protein: CASRIAGSVGELFF
CDR3 DNA: TGTGCCAGCCGAATAGCGGGATCTGTCGGGGAGCTGTTTTTT
J gene: TRBJ2-2
V gene: TRBV6-5
clone size: NA
D gene: TRBD2

CDR3 protein: CASSLDNADNEQFF
CDR3 DNA: TGCGCCAGCAGCCTTGATAACGCGGACAATGAGCAGTTCTTC
J gene: TRBJ2-1
V gene: TRBV5-1
clone size: once
D gene: NA

CDR3 protein: CASSYGGAQHF
CDR3 DNA: TGTGCCAGCAGTTACGGAGGGGCCCAGCATTTT
J gene: TRBJ1-5
V gene: TRBV6-6
clone size: NA
D gene: NA

CDR3 protein: CASTGNTYEQYF
CDR3 DNA: TGTGCCAGTACCGGGAATACCTACGAGCAGTACTTC
J gene: TRBJ2-7
V gene: TRBV2
clone size: NA
D gene: NA

CDR3 protein: CASSVGGTQYF
CDR3 DNA: TGTGCCAGCAGCGTAGGAGGCACGCAGTATTTT
J gene: TRBJ2-3
V gene: TRBV9
clone size: NA
D gene: NA

CDR3 protein: CASREAGGPYNEQFF
CDR3 DNA: TGTGCCAGCAGGGAAGCGGGAGGGCCCTACAATGAGCAGTTCTTC
J gene: TRBJ2-1
V gene: TRBV27
clone size: few
D gene: TRBD2

CDR3 protein: CASSDKAGGLGGYTF
CDR3 DNA: TGTGCCAGCAGTGATAAGGCAGGGGGGTTAGGGGGCTACACCTTC
J gene: TRBJ1-2
V gene: TRBV6-1
clone size: NA
D gene: TRBD1

CDR3 protein: CATQGIRYTEAFF
CDR3 DNA: TGTGCCACACAGGGGATAAGGTACACTGAAGCTTTCTTT
J gene: TRBJ1-1
V gene: TRBV7-2
clone size: NA
D gene: TRBD1

CDR3 protein: CASSPGNQNTGELFF
CDR3 DNA: TGTGCCAGCTCACCAGGCAATCAGAACACCGGGGAGCTGTTTTTT
J gene: TRBJ2-2
V gene: TRBV18
clone size: few
D gene: NA

CDR3 protein: CASTPGGTGNTIYF
CDR3 DNA: TGTGCCAGCACCCCCGGAGGGACTGGAAACACCATATATTTT
J gene: TRBJ1-3
V gene: TRBV7-9
clone size: NA
D gene: NA

CDR3 protein: CASSTGLATQQYF
CDR3 DNA: TGCGCCAGCAGCACGGGACTAGCGACCCAGCAGTACTTC
J gene: TRBJ2-7
V gene: TRBV10-1
clone size: NA
D gene: TRBD2

CDR3 protein: CASSMEVGNYGYTF
CDR3 DNA: TGTGCCAGTAGTATGGAGGTCGGTAACTATGGCTACACCTTC
J gene: TRBJ1-2
V gene: TRBV19
clone size: NA
D gene: NA

CDR3 protein: CASSAGGLAGAYEQYF
CDR3 DNA: TGTGCCAGCAGCGCGGGGGGACTAGCGGGAGCCTACGAGCAGTACTTC
J gene: TRBJ2-7
V gene: TRBV9
clone size: NA
D gene: TRBD2

CDR3 protein: CASKGQGVTEAFF
CDR3 DNA: TGTGCCAGCAAGGGACAGGGAGTTACTGAAGCTTTCTTT
J gene: TRBJ1-1
V gene: TRBV6-5
clone size: NA
D gene: TRBD1

CDR3 protein: CASSSPGYGYTF
CDR3 DNA: TGTGCCAGCAGTTCACCAGGCTATGGCTACACCTTC
J gene: TRBJ1-2
V gene: TRBV28
clone size: NA
D gene: NA

CDR3 protein: CASSLGGRGHFETQYF
CDR3 DNA: TGTGCCAGCAGCTTAGGAGGCAGGGGGCATTTTGAGACCCAGTACTTC
J gene: TRBJ2-5
V gene: TRBV11-2
clone size: NA
D gene: TRBD1

CDR3 protein: CASSGTGRGNQPQHF
CDR3 DNA: TGTGCCAGCAGCGGGACAGGGCGAGGCAATCAGCCCCAGCATTTT
J gene: TRBJ1-5
V gene: TRBV5-5
clone size: NA
D gene: TRBD1

CDR3 protein: CARGSGRGLMNTEAFF
CDR3 DNA: TGTGCCAGAGGGTCTGGCAGGGGGCTCATGAACACTGAAGCTTTCTTT
J gene: TRBJ1-1
V gene: TRBV21-1
clone size: NA
D gene: NA

CDR3 protein: CASSLDGGNYGYTF
CDR3 DNA: TGTGCCAGCAGCTTGGACGGGGGGAACTATGGCTACACCTTC
J gene: TRBJ1-2
V gene: TRBV5-4
clone size: NA
D gene: NA

CDR3 protein: CASRWTGTTEAFF
CDR3 DNA: TGTGCCAGTAGATGGACAGGGACCACTGAAGCTTTCTTT
J gene: TRBJ1-1
V gene: TRBV19
clone size: NA
D gene: TRBD1

CDR3 protein: CASLRSGSHSYEQYF
CDR3 DNA: TGTGCCAGCCTAAGAAGCGGGAGCCACTCCTACGAGCAGTACTTC
J gene: TRBJ2-7
V gene: TRBV5-6
clone size: NA
D gene: TRBD2

CDR3 protein: CSVGERGGIETQYF
CDR3 DNA: TGCAGCGTGGGGGAGAGAGGGGGAATCGAGACCCAGTACTTC
J gene: TRBJ2-5
V gene: TRBV29-1
clone size: NA
D gene: NA

CDR3 protein: CASSEEGYTF
CDR3 DNA: TGTGCCAGCAGTGAGGAGGGCTACACCTTC
J gene: TRBJ1-2
V gene: TRBV2
clone size: NA
D gene: NA

CDR3 protein: CASSSGTSVYNEQFF
CDR3 DNA: TGTGCCAGCAGCAGCGGGACTAGCGTGTACAATGAGCAGTTCTTC
J gene: TRBJ2-1
V gene: TRBV7-6
clone size: NA
D gene: TRBD2

CDR3 protein: CASSEAAGTGLYGYTF
CDR3 DNA: TGTGCCAGCAGTGAAGCCGCCGGGACAGGACTATATGGCTACACCTTC
J gene: TRBJ1-2
V gene: TRBV6-1
clone size: NA
D gene: TRBD1

CDR3 protein: CASSQQYF
CDR3 DNA: TGTGCCAGCAGCCAGCAGTATTTT
J gene: TRBJ2-3
V gene: TRBV5-4
clone size: NA
D gene: NA

CDR3 protein: CASSPRTGGEYNEQFF
CDR3 DNA: TGCGCCAGCAGCCCGAGGACAGGGGGTGAATACAATGAGCAGTTCTTC
J gene: TRBJ2-1
V gene: TRBV5-1
clone size: NA
D gene: TRBD1

CDR3 protein: CASSPNIWGSEQYF
CDR3 DNA: TGTGCCAGCAGCCCGAACATTTGGGGCAGCGAGCAGTACTTC
J gene: TRBJ2-7
V gene: TRBV14
clone size: NA
D gene: NA

CDR3 protein: CASSLDLGHYEQYF
CDR3 DNA: TGCGCCAGCAGCTTGGATCTCGGTCACTACGAGCAGTACTTC
J gene: TRBJ2-7
V gene: TRBV5-1
clone size: NA
D gene: NA

CDR3 protein: CATSRDFQGAFF
CDR3 DNA: TGTGCCACCAGCAGAGATTTTCAGGGAGCTTTCTTT
J gene: TRBJ1-1
V gene: TRBV15
clone size: NA
D gene: NA

CDR3 protein: CASSQDPTGGYGYTF
CDR3 DNA: TGCGCCAGCAGCCAAGACCCGACAGGGGGCTATGGCTACACCTTC
J gene: TRBJ1-2
V gene: TRBV4-1
clone size: few
D gene: TRBD1

CDR3 protein: CASSQGTGRNQPQHF
CDR3 DNA: TGTGCCAGCAGTCAAGGGACAGGGCGCAATCAGCCCCAGCATTTT
J gene: TRBJ1-5
V gene: TRBV27
clone size: once
D gene: TRBD1

CDR3 protein: CASSSRVSGELFF
CDR3 DNA: TGTGCCAGCAGCTCCAGGGTGTCCGGGGAGCTGTTTTTT
J gene: TRBJ2-2
V gene: TRBV11-3
clone size: few
D gene: NA

CDR3 protein: CASRSQGVEETQYF
CDR3 DNA: TGTGCCAGCAGGAGCCAGGGGGTGGAAGAGACCCAGTACTTC
J gene: TRBJ2-5
V gene: TRBV6-6
clone size: once
D gene: TRBD1

CDR3 protein: CASSTQGPNEQFF
CDR3 DNA: TGTGCCAGTAGTACACAGGGCCCCAATGAGCAGTTCTTC
J gene: TRBJ2-1
V gene: TRBV19
clone size: NA
D gene: NA